This note documents a single T cell receptor beta chain sequence. This sample is drawn from a study of shared clonotypes between healthy human individuals. The data were produced by immunoSEQ multiplex PCR, yet TCRdb's version contains in-frame clones alone and is incomplete. The table includes some 1,100,000 clones, about 80% detected once. The germline gives CDR1 MNHEY, CDR2 SVGAGI. This CDR3 is 15 amino acids long. The V gene end was trimmed by 6 bases and the J gene end by 4 bases; junction bases not matched to a gene: 12. The source of this sequence is a young man in good health. Some clones in this sample may be carry-over from other donors' samples. Source material: memory CD4+ T cells from PBMCs. Subset denoted: CD45RA-negative fraction. The gene calls are TRBV6-5 and TRBJ2-7; 7 bases align to TRBD1. The CDR3 DNA is TGTGCCAGCAGAGGCACCGGGACAGCTGATTACGAGCAGTACTTC. Its protein is CASRGTGTADYEQYF.